This TCR beta chain emerged from a study of early T cells in non-severe SARS-CoV-2 infection. Study-wide background: Sequencing was performed on bulk RNA from unsorted whole blood, leaving chains unpaired. Regarding the study as a whole: Private and CD4 specificities were missed by VDJdb matching, which favored anti-spike CD8 responses.

Molecules of cDNA were individually given unique molecular identifiers that were attached to them. TCRdb passed the 5' RACE reads through MiXCR, listing each CDR3 protein once. In the table there are approximately 70,000 distinct CDR3 sequences, about an eighth of which are singletons. This clonotype was counted many times. Antigen specificity is unknown. The CDR3 sequence is 14 residues long. CDR1 is ENHRY, CDR2 SYGVKD, per germline. The V end was cut by 4 bases, the J end by 0 bases, with 8 bases between. The receptor comes from an adult who was a healthcare worker with PCR-confirmed SARS-CoV-2 infection or an uninfected control (not recorded which). The V and J genes are TRBV10-3 and TRBJ2-3; tentatively, D is TRBD2 (5 bases). Sequenced input: whole blood. Here the CDR3 reads CAISGAVSTDTQYF. The DNA of the CDR3 is TGTGCCATCAGTGGAGCGGTCAGCACAGATACGCAGTATTTT.